Here is one T cell receptor (beta chain) with its context. Its specificity is unknown. This clone may be a read error of a much larger clone one base away. CDR1 MDHEN and CDR2 SYDVKM come from the germline V gene. This CDR3 comprises 12 residues. This sample was included in a study of tumor-infiltrating lymphocytes in primary liver carcinoma. Co-extraction of both nucleic acids (RNA and DNA) used about 19-33 mg of unsorted bulk tissue. From approximately 550 ng of total RNA, TCR beta-specific cDNA was reverse-transcribed using a constant-region primer. Nested multiplex PCR, run for three rounds with slightly modified ARM-PCR, yielded TCR beta libraries. For around 9 cycles apiece, the opening two PCR rounds ran with TRBV1-TRBV30 forward primers and a C-beta reverse primer. One entry per CDR3 protein results from TCRdb running MiXCR on the multiplex PCR reads. The data show tens of thousands of distinct CDR3 sequences, 72% seen once.

Study-level points and caveats: The overlap of tumor-adjacent and tumor-blood pairs was smaller than that of tumor region pairs.

Source material: liver tumor tissue from sampling region 1. Subset given: tumor region T1, superior pole. This receptor was taken from a man between 35 and 55 years old with primary liver carcinoma and hepatitis B virus infection. The chain links TRBV28 to TRBJ2-7, with unresolved D. This CDR3 is CVSSYRPYEQYF. CDR3 bases: TGTGTCAGCAGTTACCGACCCTACGAGCAGTACTTC. Combining the CDR3 with reference TRBV28 and TRBJ2-7 gives the whole variable domain DVKVTQSSRYLVKRTGEKVFLECVQDMDHENMFWYRQDPGLGLRLIYFSYDVKMKEKGDIPEGYSVSREKKERFSLILESASTNQTSMYLCVSSYRPYEQYFGPGTRLTVT.